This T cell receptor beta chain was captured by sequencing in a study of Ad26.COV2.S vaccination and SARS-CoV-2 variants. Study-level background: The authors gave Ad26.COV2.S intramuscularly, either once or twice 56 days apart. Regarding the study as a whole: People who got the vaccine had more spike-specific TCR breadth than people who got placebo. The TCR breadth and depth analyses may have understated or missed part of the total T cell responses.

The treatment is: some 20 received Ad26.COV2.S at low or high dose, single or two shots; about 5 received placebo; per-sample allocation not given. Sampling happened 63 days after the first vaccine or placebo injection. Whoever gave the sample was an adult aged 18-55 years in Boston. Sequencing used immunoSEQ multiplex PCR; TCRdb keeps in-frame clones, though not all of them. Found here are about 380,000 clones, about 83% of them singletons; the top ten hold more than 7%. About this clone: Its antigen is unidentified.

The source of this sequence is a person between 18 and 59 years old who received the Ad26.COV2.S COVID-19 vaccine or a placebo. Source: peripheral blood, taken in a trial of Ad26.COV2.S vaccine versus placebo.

Here the CDR3 DNA reads TGCGCCAGCAGCCAACCTGGGACGGCCCCGCGGGGCTACACCTTC. Residues: CASSQPGTAPRGYTF. This rearrangement joins TRBV4-1 to TRBJ1-2, with a tentative D call TRBD1 (5 bases). The germline V gene has CDR1 MGHRA and CDR2 YSYEKL. The V end lost 2 bases, the J end lost 8 bases, and 18 bases lay between the germline ends. This CDR3 spans 15 amino acids.